This is a list of T cell receptor beta chains from one sample in a study of cytomegalovirus exposure and HLA in healthy donors. The assay was immunoSEQ multiplex PCR, and TCRdb's table has in-frame clones only and misses some. There are about 130,000 clones in the sample; roughly 70% occur only once, and 3.5% to 4.5% lies in the top ten. The specimen sequenced was PBMCs. The receptor source for this set is a man aged 30 to 39 in good health and CMV-seronegative. CDR3s include the opening cysteine and the closing phenylalanine or tryptophan. The order of the fields is D gene, V gene, J gene, CDR3 protein. A D gene is named only where the DNA matches it firmly.

D: -
V: TRBV7-7
J: TRBJ2-5
CDR3: CASSLGLLSRETQYF

D: -
V: TRBV27
J: TRBJ2-5
CDR3: CASSYRRQETQYF

D: TRBD2
V: TRBV2
J: TRBJ2-1
CDR3: CASSEGSGGYEQFF

D: TRBD2
V: TRBV10-2
J: TRBJ2-3
CDR3: CASGLAGGTDTQYF

D: -
V: TRBV27
J: TRBJ2-3
CDR3: CASSFQGLPDTQYF

D: TRBD1
V: TRBV4-2
J: TRBJ1-3
CDR3: CASSQVDRVTAGNTIYF

D: -
V: TRBV10-2
J: TRBJ1-6
CDR3: CATHVTGNSPLHF

D: -
V: TRBV6-1
J: TRBJ1-6
CDR3: CASSVQAEPYNSPLHF

D: TRBD1
V: TRBV5-6
J: TRBJ1-1
CDR3: CASSLRDRVPEAFF

D: TRBD2
V: TRBV9
J: TRBJ2-7
CDR3: CASSVGTSGGVSLEQYF

D: -
V: TRBV29-1
J: TRBJ2-1
CDR3: CSVVKSYNEQFF

D: TRBD1
V: TRBV28
J: TRBJ1-5
CDR3: CASSLTGGHNQPQHF

D: -
V: TRBV27
J: TRBJ2-2
CDR3: CASSFSAGEHPGELFF

D: TRBD1
V: TRBV5-1
J: TRBJ2-1
CDR3: CASSYPRTGDEQFF

D: -
V: TRBV6-1
J: TRBJ2-7
CDR3: CASSPQREGEQYF

D: -
V: TRBV6-5
J: TRBJ1-1
CDR3: CATHRGRDTEAFF

D: TRBD1
V: TRBV7-9
J: TRBJ2-5
CDR3: CASSLVDRRQETQYF

D: -
V: TRBV5-1
J: TRBJ1-1
CDR3: CASSLGAEGTEAFF

D: TRBD1
V: TRBV5-8
J: TRBJ2-3
CDR3: CASSLGGLTSTDTQYF

D: -
V: TRBV4-1
J: TRBJ1-6
CDR3: CASSRSSTGPNSPLHF

D: TRBD1
V: TRBV7-6
J: TRBJ2-2
CDR3: CASSPREPGQGFYGELFF

D: -
V: TRBV19
J: TRBJ1-1
CDR3: CASSIERQFVNTEAFF

D: -
V: TRBV7-2
J: TRBJ1-2
CDR3: CASSSSQATYGYTF

D: TRBD1
V: TRBV2
J: TRBJ1-2
CDR3: CASPKTYRGRTNYGYTF

D: TRBD2
V: TRBV11-2
J: TRBJ2-5
CDR3: CASSSGEETQYF

D: TRBD1
V: TRBV18
J: TRBJ2-5
CDR3: CASSPGQAGGQGAGETQYF

D: -
V: TRBV5-4
J: TRBJ1-1
CDR3: CASSLDRDDEAFF

D: TRBD1
V: TRBV29-1
J: TRBJ2-3
CDR3: CSVEGAGGSTDTQYF

D: TRBD2
V: TRBV9
J: TRBJ2-5
CDR3: CASSVGAGGGLETQYF

D: TRBD1
V: TRBV5-1
J: TRBJ1-1
CDR3: CASSLDRANTEAFF

D: TRBD1
V: TRBV16
J: TRBJ1-5
CDR3: CASSQSRGQGGNQPQHF

D: TRBD1
V: TRBV9
J: TRBJ1-6
CDR3: CASSVGDSLSPLHF

D: TRBD1
V: TRBV5-1
J: TRBJ2-2
CDR3: CASSLQGAGELFF

D: TRBD1
V: TRBV19
J: TRBJ1-2
CDR3: CASSIQGTGAFGYTF

D: -
V: TRBV7-6
J: TRBJ1-4
CDR3: CASSLHYASGEKLFF

D: -
V: TRBV28
J: TRBJ1-5
CDR3: CASSSTGQGQPQHF

D: -
V: TRBV18
J: TRBJ2-6
CDR3: CASSDNSGANVLTF

D: TRBD2
V: TRBV5-1
J: TRBJ2-2
CDR3: CASSLGLAGTGELFF

D: TRBD1
V: TRBV19
J: TRBJ2-1
CDR3: CASSIKGAAGNEQFF

D: TRBD1
V: TRBV11-2
J: TRBJ1-2
CDR3: CASSLVPGTGRGYGYTF

D: -
V: TRBV4-2
J: TRBJ2-5
CDR3: CASSQDAWRGGETQYF

D: TRBD2
V: TRBV4-1
J: TRBJ2-5
CDR3: CASSQVSGGAGVKTQYF

D: TRBD2
V: TRBV27
J: TRBJ2-1
CDR3: CASSPFKAGGYNEQFF

D: -
V: TRBV2
J: TRBJ2-1
CDR3: CASFARGNEQFF

D: -
V: TRBV4-1
J: TRBJ2-5
CDR3: CASSQEYRYRGGETQYF

D: -
V: TRBV5-6
J: TRBJ1-1
CDR3: CASSPIGGQAFF

D: -
V: TRBV18
J: TRBJ1-2
CDR3: CASSPTNGYGYTF

D: TRBD2
V: TRBV2
J: TRBJ2-1
CDR3: CASYAGGHTEQFF

D: -
V: TRBV11-1
J: TRBJ2-5
CDR3: CASSPQQGWETQYF

D: -
V: TRBV27
J: TRBJ2-1
CDR3: CASSLPGVNEQFF

D: TRBD1
V: TRBV6-5
J: TRBJ1-1
CDR3: CASVRGTVNTEAFF

D: -
V: TRBV6-4
J: TRBJ1-2
CDR3: CAIRWGGRGYTF

D: -
V: TRBV7-9
J: TRBJ2-3
CDR3: CASSPRQPSDTQYF